This T cell receptor beta chain stems from a study of T-cell memory formation after mild COVID-19. In TCRdb, the 5' RACE reads were re-called with MiXCR into one record per CDR3 protein. The sample has 300,000 or so distinct CDR3 sequences, roughly 15% seen once. Germline V lookup: CDR1 DFQATT, CDR2 SNEGSKA (reference sequence). The CDR3 has 12 residues. This clonotype has just a few counts. V and J are TRBV20-1 and TRBJ2-3; perhaps TRBD2 as D (5 bases). The sequencing sample was made of PBMCs or a T cell subset sorted from them (not recorded which). The clonotype comes from a man aged 18 to 29 who had mild COVID-19 (a few samples of this study predate the infection). Cell type and time point are not known. Here the CDR3 DNA reads TGCAGCGGGGAGTCTAGCACAGATACGCAGTATTTT. Its translation is CSGESSTDTQYF.